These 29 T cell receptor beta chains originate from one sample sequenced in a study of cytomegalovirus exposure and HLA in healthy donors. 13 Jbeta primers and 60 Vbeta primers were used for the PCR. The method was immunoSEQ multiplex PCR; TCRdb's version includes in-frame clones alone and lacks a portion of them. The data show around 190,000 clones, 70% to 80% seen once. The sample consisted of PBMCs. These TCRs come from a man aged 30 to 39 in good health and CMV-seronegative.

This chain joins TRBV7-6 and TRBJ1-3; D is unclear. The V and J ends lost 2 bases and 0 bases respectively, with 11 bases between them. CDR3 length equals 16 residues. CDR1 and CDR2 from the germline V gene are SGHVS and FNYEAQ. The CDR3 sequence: CASSLKATASGNTIYF. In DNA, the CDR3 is TGTGCCAGCAGCTTAAAGGCCACAGCCTCTGGAAACACCATATATTTT.

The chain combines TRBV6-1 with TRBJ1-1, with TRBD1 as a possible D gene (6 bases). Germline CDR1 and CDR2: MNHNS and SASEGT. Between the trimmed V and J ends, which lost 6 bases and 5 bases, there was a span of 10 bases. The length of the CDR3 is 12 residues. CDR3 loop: CASRPGVTEAFF. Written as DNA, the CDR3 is TGTGCCAGCAGGCCAGGGGTTACTGAAGCTTTCTTT.

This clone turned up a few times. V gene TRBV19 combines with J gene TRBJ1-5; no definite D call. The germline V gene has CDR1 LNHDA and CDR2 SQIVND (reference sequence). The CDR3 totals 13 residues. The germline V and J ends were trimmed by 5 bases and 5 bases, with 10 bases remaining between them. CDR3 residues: CASSAQPDQPQHF. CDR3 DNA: TGTGCCAGTAGTGCACAACCAGATCAGCCCCAGCATTTT.

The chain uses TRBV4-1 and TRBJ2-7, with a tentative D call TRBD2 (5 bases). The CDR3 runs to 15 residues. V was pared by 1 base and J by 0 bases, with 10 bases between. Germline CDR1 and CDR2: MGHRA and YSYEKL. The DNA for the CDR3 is TGCGCCAGCAGCCAAGTTAGCGCTAGCTCCTACGAGCAGTACTTC. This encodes CASSQVSASSYEQYF.

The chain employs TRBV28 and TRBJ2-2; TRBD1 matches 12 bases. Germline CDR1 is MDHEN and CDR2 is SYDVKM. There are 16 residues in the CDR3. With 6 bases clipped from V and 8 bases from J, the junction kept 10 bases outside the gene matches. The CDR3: CASRPPGQGASGELFF. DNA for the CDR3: TGTGCCAGCAGGCCCCCGGGACAGGGGGCCTCGGGGGAGCTGTTTTTT.

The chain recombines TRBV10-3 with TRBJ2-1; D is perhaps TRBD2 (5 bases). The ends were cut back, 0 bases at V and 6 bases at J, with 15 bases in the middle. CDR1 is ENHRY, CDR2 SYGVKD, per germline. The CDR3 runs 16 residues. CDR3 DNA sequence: TGTGCCATCAGTGAGTCGAGGATGCGGAGGATCAATGAGCAGTTCTTC. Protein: CAISESRMRRINEQFF.

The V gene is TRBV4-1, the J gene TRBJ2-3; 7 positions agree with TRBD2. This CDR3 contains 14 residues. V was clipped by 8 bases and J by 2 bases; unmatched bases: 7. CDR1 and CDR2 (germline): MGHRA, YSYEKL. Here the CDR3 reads CASREAGSTDTQYF. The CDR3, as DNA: TGCGCCAGCCGGGAGGCGGGATCCACAGATACGCAGTATTTT.

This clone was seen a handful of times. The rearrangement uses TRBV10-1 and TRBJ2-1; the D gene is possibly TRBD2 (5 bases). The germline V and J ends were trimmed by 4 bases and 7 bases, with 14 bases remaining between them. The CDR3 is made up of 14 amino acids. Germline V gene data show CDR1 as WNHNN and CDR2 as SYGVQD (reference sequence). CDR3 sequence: CASSAPGLGNEQFF. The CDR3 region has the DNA TGCGCCAGCAGTGCGCCGGGATTGGGTAATGAGCAGTTCTTC.

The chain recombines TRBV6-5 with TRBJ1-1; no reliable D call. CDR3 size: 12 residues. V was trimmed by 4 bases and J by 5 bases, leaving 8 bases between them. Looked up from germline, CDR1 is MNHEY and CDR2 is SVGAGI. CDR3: CASSSVQTEAFF. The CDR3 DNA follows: TGTGCCAGCAGTTCCGTACAAACTGAAGCTTTCTTT.

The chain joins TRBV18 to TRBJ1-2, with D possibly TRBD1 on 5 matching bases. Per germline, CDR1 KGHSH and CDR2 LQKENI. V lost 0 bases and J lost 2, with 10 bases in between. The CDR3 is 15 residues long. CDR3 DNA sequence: TGTGCCAGCTCACCACCCCGGGCAGGGAACTATGGCTACACCTTC. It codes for CASSPPRAGNYGYTF.

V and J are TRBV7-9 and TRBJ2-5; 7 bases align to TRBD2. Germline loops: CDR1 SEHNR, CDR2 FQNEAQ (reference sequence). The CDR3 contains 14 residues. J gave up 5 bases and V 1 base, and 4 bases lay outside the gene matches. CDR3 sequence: CASSLERGGETQYF. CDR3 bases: TGTGCCAGCAGCTTAGAGCGGGGCGGGGAGACCCAGTACTTC.

CDR3 region: CAWGTPLRAGPQNTEAFF. The CDR3 region has the DNA TGTGCCTGGGGTACTCCTCTAAGAGCAGGTCCTCAGAACACTGAAGCTTTCTTT. The gene calls are TRBV30 and TRBJ1-1; no clear D. Trimming pared 5 bases from V and 1 base from J, leaving 26 bases between. The CDR3 is 18 residues long. CDR1 is GTSNPN and CDR2 is SVGIG in the germline V gene (reference sequence).

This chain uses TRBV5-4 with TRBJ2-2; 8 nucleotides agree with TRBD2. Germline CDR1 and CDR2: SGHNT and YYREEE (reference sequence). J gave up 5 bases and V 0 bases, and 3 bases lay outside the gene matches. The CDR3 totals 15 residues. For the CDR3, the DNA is TGTGCCAGCAGCTTGGCGGGAGGGTGGACCGGGGAGCTGTTTTTT. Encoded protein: CASSLAGGWTGELFF.

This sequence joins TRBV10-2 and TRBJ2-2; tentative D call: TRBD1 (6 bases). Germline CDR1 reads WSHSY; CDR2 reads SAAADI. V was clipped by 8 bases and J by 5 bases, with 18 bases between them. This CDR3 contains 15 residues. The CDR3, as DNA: TGCGCCAGCGACCCACAGGGTCTGAAGACCGGGGAGCTGTTTTTT. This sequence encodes CASDPQGLKTGELFF.

In DNA, the CDR3 is TGTGCCAGCAGGTATAGCCGCGGGGCCTACGAGCAGTACTTC. Protein sequence: CASRYSRGAYEQYF. The chain joins TRBV7-2 to TRBJ2-7; weak D call: TRBD2 (6 bases). CDR3 size: 14 residues. Germline loops: CDR1 SGHTA, CDR2 FQGNSA. V lost 6 bases and J 2 bases, leaving 14 bases between the germline ends.

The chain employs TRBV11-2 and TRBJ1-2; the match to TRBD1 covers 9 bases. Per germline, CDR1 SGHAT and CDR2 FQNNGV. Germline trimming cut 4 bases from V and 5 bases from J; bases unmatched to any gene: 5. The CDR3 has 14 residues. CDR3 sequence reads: CASSSGQGFYGYTF. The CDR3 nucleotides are TGTGCCAGCAGCTCGGGACAGGGATTTTATGGCTACACCTTC.

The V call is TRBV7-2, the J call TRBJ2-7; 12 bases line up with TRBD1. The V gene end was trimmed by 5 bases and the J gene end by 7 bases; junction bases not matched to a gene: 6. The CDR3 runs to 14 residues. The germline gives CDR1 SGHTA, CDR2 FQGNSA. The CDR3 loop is CASSPGQGAEEQYF. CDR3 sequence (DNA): TGTGCCAGCAGCCCGGGACAGGGGGCAGAGGAGCAGTACTTC.

CDR3 residues: CASSPQGQTVYNEQFF. Here the CDR3 DNA reads TGTGCCAGCAGTCCACAAGGACAGACAGTCTACAATGAGCAGTTCTTC. V gene TRBV27 combines with J gene TRBJ2-1; TRBD1 might be the D (6 bases). Trimming took 5 bases from V and 3 from J, leaving 17 bases between them. This CDR3 comprises 16 residues. Germline loops: CDR1 MNHEY, CDR2 SMNVEV (reference sequence).

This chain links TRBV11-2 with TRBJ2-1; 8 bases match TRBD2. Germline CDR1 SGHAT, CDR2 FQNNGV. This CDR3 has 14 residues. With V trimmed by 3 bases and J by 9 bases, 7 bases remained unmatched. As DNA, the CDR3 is TGTGCCAGCAGCTTCGGAGCGGGAGTGCCTGAGCAGTTCTTC. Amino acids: CASSFGAGVPEQFF.

CDR3: CASSVAGGPQETQYF. The CDR3, as DNA: TGTGCCAGCAGTGTAGCGGGAGGGCCTCAAGAGACCCAGTACTTC. This rearrangement joins TRBV28 to TRBJ2-5; 11 nucleotides align to TRBD2. The V segment lost 5 bases and the J segment 2 bases; nucleotides outside the gene matches: 4. This CDR3 has 15 residues. CDR1 MDHEN and CDR2 SYDVKM come from the germline V gene.

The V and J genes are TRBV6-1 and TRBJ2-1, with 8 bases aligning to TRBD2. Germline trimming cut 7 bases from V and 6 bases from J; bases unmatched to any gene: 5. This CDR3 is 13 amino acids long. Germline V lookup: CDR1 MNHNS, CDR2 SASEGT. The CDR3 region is CASKAGDRNEQFF. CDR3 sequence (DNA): TGTGCCAGCAAAGCGGGGGACCGCAATGAGCAGTTCTTC.

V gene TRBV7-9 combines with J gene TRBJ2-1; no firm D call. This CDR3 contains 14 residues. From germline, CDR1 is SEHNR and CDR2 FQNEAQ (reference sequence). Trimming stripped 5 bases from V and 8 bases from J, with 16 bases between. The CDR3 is CASSPRLVTDEQFF. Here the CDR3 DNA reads TGTGCCAGCAGCCCCCGACTTGTAACGGATGAGCAGTTCTTC.

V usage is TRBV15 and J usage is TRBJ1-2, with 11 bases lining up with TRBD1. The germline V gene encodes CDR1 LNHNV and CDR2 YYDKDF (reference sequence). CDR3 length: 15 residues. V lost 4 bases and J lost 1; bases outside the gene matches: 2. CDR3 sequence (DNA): TGTGCCACCAGCACCGGGACAGGGGGTAACTATGGCTACACCTTC. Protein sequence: CATSTGTGGNYGYTF.

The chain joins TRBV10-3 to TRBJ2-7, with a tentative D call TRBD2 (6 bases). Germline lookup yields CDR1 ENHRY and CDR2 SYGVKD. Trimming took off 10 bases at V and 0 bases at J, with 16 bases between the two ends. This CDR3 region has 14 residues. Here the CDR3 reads CATRGAGSSYEQYF. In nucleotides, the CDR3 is TGTGCCACCCGGGGAGCGGGCTCCTCCTACGAGCAGTACTTC.

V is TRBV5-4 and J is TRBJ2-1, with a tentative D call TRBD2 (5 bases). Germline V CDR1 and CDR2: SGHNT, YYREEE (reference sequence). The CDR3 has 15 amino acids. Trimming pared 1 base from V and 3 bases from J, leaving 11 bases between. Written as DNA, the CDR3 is TGTGCCAGCAGCTTGACCTCTAGCAGCTACAATGAGCAGTTCTTC. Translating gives CASSLTSSSYNEQFF.

CDR3 sequence: CASSQRTSGGNEQFF. CDR3 DNA sequence: TGTGCCAGCAGCCAGCGGACTAGCGGCGGAAATGAGCAGTTCTTC. V and J are TRBV6-5 and TRBJ2-1, with TRBD2 identical over 10 bases. CDR3 length: 15 residues. Germline V gene sequence: CDR1 MNHEY, CDR2 SVGAGI. V dropped 6 bases and J dropped 7; count of bases not matched to a gene: 9.

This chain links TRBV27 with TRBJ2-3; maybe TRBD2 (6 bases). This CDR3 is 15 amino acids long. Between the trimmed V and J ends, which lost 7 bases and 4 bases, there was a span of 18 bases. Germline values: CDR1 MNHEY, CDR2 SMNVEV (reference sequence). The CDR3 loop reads CASKGGLALADTQYF. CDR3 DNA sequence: TGTGCCAGCAAGGGTGGTCTAGCGCTAGCAGATACGCAGTATTTT.

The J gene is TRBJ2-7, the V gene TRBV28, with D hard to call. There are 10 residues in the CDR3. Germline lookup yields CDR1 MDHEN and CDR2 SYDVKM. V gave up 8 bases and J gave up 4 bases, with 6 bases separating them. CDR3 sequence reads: CASGLYEQYF. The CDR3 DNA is TGTGCCAGCGGGCTTTACGAGCAGTACTTC. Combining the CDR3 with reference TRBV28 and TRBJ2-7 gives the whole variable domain DVKVTQSSRYLVKRTGEKVFLECVQDMDHENMFWYRQDPGLGLRLIYFSYDVKMKEKGDIPEGYSVSREKKERFSLILESASTNQTSMYLCASGLYEQYFGPGTRLTVT.

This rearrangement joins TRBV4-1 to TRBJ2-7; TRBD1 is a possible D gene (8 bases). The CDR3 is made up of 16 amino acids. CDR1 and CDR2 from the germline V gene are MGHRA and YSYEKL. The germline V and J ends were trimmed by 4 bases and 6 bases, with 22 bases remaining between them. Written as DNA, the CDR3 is TGCGCCAGCAGCCCGACTGAAGGGACAGGACTAGGCGAGCAGTACTTC. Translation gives CASSPTEGTGLGEQYF.